Below are 5 T cell receptor beta chains sequenced from a single sample in a study of T cell repertoires in cytomegalovirus infection. TCRdb ran MiXCR on the reads and lists one entry per CDR3 protein. The data show 570,000 or so distinct CDR3 sequences, with about 40% seen just once and 48% held by the top ten. Their antigens remain unidentified. This sample comprised cultured PBMCs, obtained from culture after CMV antigen stimulation. The receptors come from a human donor in good health (CMV status not recorded). Some clones in this sample may be carry-over from other donors' samples.

Only a few counts were recorded for this clonotype. This chain uses TRBV7-2 with TRBJ2-1; D call uncertain. The germline V gene encodes CDR1 SGHTA and CDR2 FQGNSA. V lost 4 bases and J 0 bases, leaving 4 bases between the germline ends. The CDR3 loop spans 13 amino acids. The CDR3 is CASSWASYNEQFF. As DNA, the CDR3 is TGTGCCAGCAGCTGGGCCTCCTACAATGAGCAGTTCTTC.

This clonotype was picked up a small number of times. V is TRBV19 and J is TRBJ2-2; D is unresolved. Trimming removed 1 base at V and 0 bases at J, with 6 bases between. CDR1 and CDR2 from the germline V gene are LNHDA and SQIVND (reference sequence). This CDR3 has 15 amino acids. CDR3 region: CASSIGTANTGELFF. DNA of the CDR3: TGTGCCAGTAGTATAGGTACGGCGAACACCGGGGAGCTGTTTTTT.

This clonotype appeared a few times. The chain combines TRBV7-9 with TRBJ1-2, with 8 bases that match TRBD1. The CDR3 is made up of 13 amino acids. Per the germline V gene, CDR1 is SEHNR and CDR2 is FQNEAQ (reference sequence). V shed 1 base, J shed 10 bases, and the junction held 5 bases outside the gene matches. The CDR3 protein is CASSLGQGSLYTF. CDR3 DNA: TGTGCCAGCAGCTTAGGACAGGGGTCTCTCTACACCTTC.

This clonotype was recorded only once. The J gene is TRBJ2-7, the V gene TRBV7-2, with D perhaps matching TRBD2 (6 bases). The germline gives CDR1 SGHTA, CDR2 FQGNSA. Trimming stripped 1 base from V and 3 bases from J, with 10 bases between. CDR3 length: 14 amino acids. CDR3 DNA: TGTGCCAGCAGCTTAGGGCTAGCGTTCTACGAGCAGTACTTC. As protein: CASSLGLAFYEQYF.

This sequence joins TRBV5-4 and TRBJ2-1; 8 nucleotides line up with TRBD2. Germline V CDR1 and CDR2: SGHNT, YYREEE (reference sequence). Trimming cost V 4 bases and J 2 bases; bases outside gene matches: 11. This CDR3 region has 17 residues. The CDR3: CASSPGGSGVPYNEQFF. The CDR3 DNA sequence: TGTGCCAGCAGCCCCGGGGGTAGCGGGGTACCCTACAATGAGCAGTTCTTC.